This TCR beta chain appears in the sequencing data of a study of blood T cell repertoires in COVID-19. Study overall: Samples of COVID-19 (acute and convalescent) were obtained from the United States, Italy and Spain. Sample material is recorded as cDNA or gDNA derived from T cells, B-cell-depleted T cells, or PBMCs.

The V gene lost 9 bases and the J gene lost 4 bases, with 13 bases spanning the gap. The germline V gene has CDR1 LNHDA and CDR2 SQIVND (reference sequence). The CDR3 is made up of 13 amino acids. In the authors' workflow: Quantification of nucleated cells was approximated via reference gene primer amplification. This table comes from immunoSEQ multiplex PCR, and its TCRdb copy is limited to in-frame clones, with some not included. V and J calls plus clone size are reproduced from that table; the DNA served to infer D and trimming. This table has about 76,000 clones, approximately 81% appearing once.

The TCR originated in a woman aged 55 to 70 with acute or convalescent COVID-19. The chain is built from TRBV19 and TRBJ2-1, with TRBD2 as a possible D gene (7 bases). Sequenced material: peripheral blood. In DNA, the CDR3 is TGTGCCAGCGCGGGGGCCCTTTACAATGAGCAGTTCTTC. The encoded protein is CASAGALYNEQFF.